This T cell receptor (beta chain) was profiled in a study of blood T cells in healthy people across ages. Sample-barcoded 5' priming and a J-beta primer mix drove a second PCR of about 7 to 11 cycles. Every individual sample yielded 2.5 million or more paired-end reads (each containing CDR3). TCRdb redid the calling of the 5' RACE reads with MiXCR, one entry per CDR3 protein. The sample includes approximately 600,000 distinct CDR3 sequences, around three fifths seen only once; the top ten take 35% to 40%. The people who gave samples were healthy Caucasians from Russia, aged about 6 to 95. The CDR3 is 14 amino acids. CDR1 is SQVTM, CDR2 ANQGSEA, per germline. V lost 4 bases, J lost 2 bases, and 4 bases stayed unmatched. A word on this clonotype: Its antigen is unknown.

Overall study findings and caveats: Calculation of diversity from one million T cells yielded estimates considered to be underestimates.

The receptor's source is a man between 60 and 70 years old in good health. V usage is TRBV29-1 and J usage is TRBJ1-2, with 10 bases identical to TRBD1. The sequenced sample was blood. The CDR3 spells CSVGVTGGNYGYTF. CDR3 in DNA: TGCAGCGTTGGGGTGACAGGGGGCAACTATGGCTACACCTTC.